One and the same sample provided the 17 T cell receptor beta chains below, sequenced in a study of cytomegalovirus exposure and HLA in healthy donors. The PCR used 60 Vbeta and 13 Jbeta primers. This table comes from immunoSEQ multiplex PCR, and its TCRdb copy is limited to in-frame clones, with some not included. The sample yields roughly 100,000 clones, roughly 80% seen once. The material sequenced was PBMCs. The receptor source for this set is a man in his 60s in good health and CMV-seronegative.

This clone showed up just once. This chain connects TRBV7-8 to TRBJ1-4, with 10 bases identical to TRBD1. Germline CDR1 and CDR2: SGHVS and FQNEAQ. The CDR3 runs to 17 residues. The V segment lost 0 bases and the J segment 6 bases; nucleotides outside the gene matches: 7. DNA for the CDR3: TGTGCCAGCAGCTTAGCTTCATACGGGACAGGGGATGAAAAACTGTTTTTT. Encoded protein: CASSLASYGTGDEKLFF.

This chain uses TRBV7-8 with TRBJ2-5; 7 nucleotides line up with TRBD1. The CDR3 is made up of 14 amino acids. Germline loops: CDR1 SGHVS, CDR2 FQNEAQ. J gave up 5 bases and V 1 base, and 4 bases lay outside the gene matches. The CDR3 loop reads CASSLGGQSETQYF. The CDR3 DNA reads TGTGCCAGCAGCTTAGGGGGACAGAGCGAGACCCAGTACTTC.

J is TRBJ1-1 and V is TRBV5-1; D gene ambiguous. The CDR3 has 14 amino acids. V lost 4 bases and J 2 bases, leaving 12 bases between the germline ends. Germline V lookup: CDR1 SGHRS, CDR2 YFSETQ. CDR3 in DNA: TGCGCCAGCAGCCCTGATAGCCACAACACTGAAGCTTTCTTT. It codes for CASSPDSHNTEAFF.

This chain uses TRBV4-3 with TRBJ1-2; possible D gene TRBD1, 6 bases. The CDR3 contains 15 residues. CDR1 and CDR2 from the germline V gene are LGHNA and YSLEER. V was cut by 3 bases and J by 2 bases, with 13 bases left in between. The CDR3 here is CASSQAEGQNYGYTF. Written as DNA, the CDR3 is TGCGCCAGCAGCCAGGCTGAAGGACAGAACTATGGCTACACCTTC.

V is TRBV7-2 and J is TRBJ2-5; 9 bases align to TRBD1. The junction had 5 bases not matched to a gene; V was cut back by 4 bases and J by 5 bases. The CDR3 consists of 14 residues. The germline V gene has CDR1 SGHTA and CDR2 FQGNSA. The CDR3 loop reads CASSSNRGQETQYF. The CDR3 coding sequence is TGTGCCAGCAGCTCAAACAGGGGGCAGGAGACCCAGTACTTC.

This clone was found once. This sequence joins TRBV9 and TRBJ2-2; TRBD2 might be the D (6 bases). Germline values: CDR1 SGDLS, CDR2 YYNGEE. With 2 bases removed from V and 6 bases from J, the gap between germline ends came to 14 bases. The CDR3 loop spans 15 amino acids. The CDR3 sequence is CASSVGGSWAGELFF. The CDR3 region has the DNA TGTGCCAGCAGCGTCGGGGGTTCATGGGCCGGGGAGCTGTTTTTT.

This clone was counted once. The chain couples TRBV19 to TRBJ1-4; weak D call: TRBD1 (6 bases). The germline CDR1 and CDR2 sequences are LNHDA and SQIVND (reference sequence). This CDR3 comprises 15 residues. V lost 1 base and J 4 bases, leaving 10 bases between the germline ends. The CDR3 loop is CASSIVWTDNEKLFF. The CDR3 bases are TGTGCCAGTAGTATAGTGTGGACAGATAATGAAAAACTGTTTTTT.

This chain uses TRBV7-2 with TRBJ2-5; 10 bases are a match to TRBD1. Germline V gives CDR1 SGHTA, CDR2 FQGNSA. V dropped 3 bases and J dropped 5; count of bases not matched to a gene: 3. The CDR3 totals 14 residues. CDR3 nucleotides: TGTGCCAGCAGCTTCCGACAGGGGGCCGAGACCCAGTACTTC. It encodes CASSFRQGAETQYF.

V is TRBV6-6 and J is TRBJ1-2; the match to TRBD1 covers 11 bases. Per germline, CDR1 MNHNY and CDR2 SVGAGI (reference sequence). The CDR3 is 15 amino acids. Trimming removed 6 bases from V and 3 bases from J; junction bases left unmatched: 6. As DNA, the CDR3 is TGTGCCAGCAGCCCGGGACAGGGGGGTGACTATGGCTACACCTTC. Its protein product is CASSPGQGGDYGYTF.

The chain employs TRBV5-5 and TRBJ1-5; possibly TRBD1 for D (6 bases). Trimming took off 2 bases at V and 7 bases at J, with 16 bases between the two ends. Germline V gives CDR1 SGHKS, CDR2 YYEKEE (reference sequence). The CDR3 consists of 15 residues. The CDR3 DNA follows: TGTGCCAGCAGCTTTTATATACAGGGCGAACAGCCCCAGCATTTT. Its protein product is CASSFYIQGEQPQHF.

This clone appeared a single time. The V call is TRBV7-2, the J call TRBJ2-5; TRBD2 aligns across 7 bases. The germline V gene has CDR1 SGHTA and CDR2 FQGNSA. V was pared by 2 bases and J by 0 bases, with 9 bases of the junction left unmatched. The CDR3 has 17 amino acids. The CDR3 DNA reads as TGTGCCAGCAGCTTATGGTCTAGCGGTCTTTACCAAGAGACCCAGTACTTC. Translating gives CASSLWSSGLYQETQYF. The whole variable domain, remainder taken from reference TRBV7-2 and TRBJ2-5, is GAGVSQSPSNKVTEKGKDVELRCDPISGHTALYWYRQSLGQGLEFLIYFQGNSAPDKSGLPSDRFSAERTGGSVSTLTIQRTQQEDSAVYLCASSLWSSGLYQETQYFGPGTRLLVL.

This chain joins TRBV27 and TRBJ1-5; 7 nucleotides match TRBD1. CDR3 length equals 14 residues. CDR1 and CDR2 (germline): MNHEY, SMNVEV (reference sequence). The V gene end was trimmed by 4 bases and the J gene end by 6 bases; junction bases not matched to a gene: 6. DNA of the CDR3: TGTGCCAGCAGTTCGACAGGGTCCGGTCAGCCCCAGCATTTT. Translating it yields CASSSTGSGQPQHF.

J is TRBJ2-3 and V is TRBV19; TRBD1 is a possible D gene (7 bases). The length of the CDR3 is 15 residues. The V end lost 7 bases, the J end lost 11 bases, and 25 bases lay between the germline ends. Germline V CDR1 and CDR2: LNHDA, SQIVND (reference sequence). The chain's CDR3 is CASKRSGAWQGGQYF. The CDR3 DNA reads TGTGCCAGTAAGCGGTCGGGGGCCTGGCAGGGGGGGCAGTATTTT.

This clone was seen just once. The chain carries TRBV2 and TRBJ2-1, with TRBD1 identical over 7 bases. Germline V gene data show CDR1 as SNHLY and CDR2 as FYNNEI. Trimming at V came to 2 bases and at J to 1 base, leaving 2 bases not matched to a gene. This CDR3 is 15 amino acids long. The CDR3 is CASSERGQSYNEQFF. In nucleotides, the CDR3 is TGTGCCAGCAGTGAAAGGGGACAGTCCTACAATGAGCAGTTCTTC. Together with reference TRBV2 and TRBJ2-1, the CDR3 gives the full variable domain: EPEVTQTPSHQVTQMGQEVILRCVPISNHLYFYWYRQILGQKVEFLVSFYNNEISEKSEIFDDQFSVERPDGSNFTLKIRSTKLEDSAMYFCASSERGQSYNEQFFGPGTRLTVL.

There are a few counts of this clone. The V and J genes are TRBV7-6 and TRBJ1-2; D unclear. The germline V and J ends were trimmed by 5 bases and 7 bases, with 14 bases remaining between them. The CDR3 consists of 13 residues. Germline V CDR1 and CDR2: SGHVS, FNYEAQ. CDR3 in amino acids: CASSPISGFGYTF. For the CDR3, the DNA is TGTGCCAGCAGCCCGATTTCGGGGTTTGGCTACACCTTC.

The genes are TRBV6-6 and TRBJ1-6; 7 bases are shared with TRBD1. V lost 5 bases to trimming and J lost 8 bases; unmatched junction nucleotides: 6. Germline CDR1 is MNHNY and CDR2 is SVGAGI (reference sequence). CDR3 length equals 14 residues. In DNA, the CDR3 is TGTGCCAGCAGTAACCGGGACAGATATTCACCCCTCCACTTT. Its translation is CASSNRDRYSPLHF.

This chain uses TRBV6-5 with TRBJ2-3, with TRBD1 matching 7 bases. This CDR3 has 12 residues. Germline V CDR1 and CDR2: MNHEY, SVGAGI. V lost 8 bases, J lost 1 base, and 0 bases stayed unmatched. CDR3 amino acids: CASGTGTDTQYF. In nucleotides, the CDR3 is TGTGCCAGCGGGACAGGCACAGATACGCAGTATTTT.